This entry lists 11 T cell receptor beta chains sequenced from one sample in a study of T-cell reconstitution after alpha-beta-depleted transplantation in children. TCRbeta library preparation incorporated unique molecular identifiers. TCRdb reprocessed the PCR reads via MiXCR and lists one record per CDR3 protein. The sample includes approximately 640,000 distinct CDR3 sequences, about 15% of them seen just once. The material sequenced was PBMCs from the stem cell graft donor, taken from the stem cell graft. These receptors all come from a human donor who donated a stem cell graft to a child with acute myeloid leukemia.

This clonotype occurred a few times. The chain uses TRBV5-6 and TRBJ1-5, with D unclear. Germline CDR1 is SGHDT and CDR2 is YYEEEE. V shed 0 bases and J shed 0 bases, with 7 bases lying between them. The CDR3 contains 15 residues. CDR3 DNA sequence: TGTGCCAGCAGCTTGGGTAGGAATAGCAATCAGCCCCAGCATTTT. Protein product: CASSLGRNSNQPQHF.

The table lists this clonotype with many counts. This chain connects TRBV20-1 to TRBJ2-5; TRBD1 agrees at 8 bases. The CDR3 has 15 amino acids. The J segment lost 1 base and the V segment lost 2 bases, leaving 6 bases of the junction unmatched. Germline CDR1 is DFQATT and CDR2 is SNEGSKA (reference sequence). The CDR3 DNA is TGCAGTGCTAGACACCGACAGGGGCTCCAAGAGACCCAGTACTTC. This gives the protein CSARHRQGLQETQYF.

J is TRBJ1-1 and V is TRBV20-1; D remains unclear. The CDR3 length is 15 residues. Germline-derived CDR1 and CDR2 are DFQATT and SNEGSKA (reference sequence). Trimming shortened V by 0 bases and J by 7 bases, and 18 bases separated the two germline ends. CDR3 loop: CSARDPNGSYGEAFF. In nucleotides, the CDR3 is TGCAGTGCTAGAGATCCGAACGGGAGTTATGGTGAAGCTTTCTTT.

There are many counts of this clonotype. The chain couples TRBV20-1 to TRBJ1-1, with TRBD1 matching 7 bases. Germline V gene lookup returns CDR1 DFQATT and CDR2 SNEGSKA (reference sequence). The CDR3 consists of 15 residues. Trimming removed 6 bases from V and 1 base from J; junction bases left unmatched: 11. The CDR3 here is CSARGTGVRNTEAFF. As DNA, the CDR3 is TGCAGTGCCAGGGGTACAGGGGTTCGGAACACTGAAGCTTTCTTT.

At least ten counts were recorded for this clonotype. V and J are TRBV7-2 and TRBJ2-4, with D possibly matching TRBD2 (7 bases). Germline CDR1 reads SGHTA; CDR2 reads FQGNSA. Trimming took off 1 base at V and 8 bases at J, with 12 bases between the two ends. The CDR3 contains 14 residues. CDR3 residues: CASSLGGGADIQYF. CDR3 coding DNA: TGTGCCAGCAGCTTAGGGGGGGGCGCAGACATTCAGTACTTC.

This clonotype has ten or more counts. CDR3 nucleotides: TGCGCCAGCGGGGGGGCCACAGGAACCTACAATGAGCAGTTCTTC. Protein product: CASGGATGTYNEQFF. The V gene is TRBV5-1, the J gene TRBJ2-1; tentatively, D is TRBD2 (7 bases). Per germline, CDR1 SGHRS and CDR2 YFSETQ. Trimming took off 7 bases at V and 2 bases at J, with 16 bases between the two ends. The CDR3 runs to 15 residues.

This clonotype appeared many times. V and J are TRBV20-1 and TRBJ2-5; D is unclear. Trimming cost V 5 bases and J 0 bases, with 7 bases left between them. The CDR3 extends over 12 amino acids. Germline CDR1 DFQATT, CDR2 SNEGSKA (reference sequence). The DNA for the CDR3 is TGCAGTGCTCGGACGGACCAAGAGACCCAGTACTTC. It codes for CSARTDQETQYF.

This clonotype was detected ten times or more. Here the CDR3 reads CASTNGGPTYEQYF. CDR3 in DNA: TGTGCCAGCACCAACGGGGGCCCGACCTACGAGCAGTACTTC. The chain recombines TRBV27 with TRBJ2-7; D may match TRBD1 or TRBD2 (6 bases each). The germline gives CDR1 MNHEY, CDR2 SMNVEV (reference sequence). CDR3 size: 14 residues. V was clipped by 7 bases and J by 2 bases, with 15 bases between them.

This clonotype was found a few times. The rearrangement links TRBV12-3 or TRBV12-4 to TRBJ2-2; D could derive from TRBD1 or TRBD2 (5 bases each). V lost 8 bases, J lost 0 bases, and 13 bases lay in between. This CDR3 spans 15 amino acids. CDR3 protein: CASGRGGANTGELFF. CDR3 sequence (DNA): TGTGCCAGCGGGCGTGGGGGAGCGAACACCGGGGAGCTGTTTTTT.

This clonotype was detected many times. This chain joins TRBV20-1 and TRBJ2-3, with 8 positions matching TRBD1. This CDR3 spans 15 amino acids. V was clipped by 4 bases and J by 1 base; unmatched bases: 7. Germline V gene sequence: CDR1 DFQATT, CDR2 SNEGSKA (reference sequence). CDR3 coding DNA: TGCAGTGCTAATCCTCAGGGGGCCCGCACAGATACGCAGTATTTT. Translation: CSANPQGARTDTQYF.

This clonotype was detected many times. V usage is TRBV18 and J usage is TRBJ2-7, with a weak D call TRBD1 (5 bases). This CDR3 is built from 13 residues. The germline V and J ends were trimmed by 2 bases and 1 base, with 6 bases remaining between them. Germline CDR1 KGHSH, CDR2 LQKENI. The CDR3 spells CASSPSGSYEQYF. CDR3 DNA sequence: TGTGCCAGCTCACCATCAGGGTCCTACGAGCAGTACTTC.